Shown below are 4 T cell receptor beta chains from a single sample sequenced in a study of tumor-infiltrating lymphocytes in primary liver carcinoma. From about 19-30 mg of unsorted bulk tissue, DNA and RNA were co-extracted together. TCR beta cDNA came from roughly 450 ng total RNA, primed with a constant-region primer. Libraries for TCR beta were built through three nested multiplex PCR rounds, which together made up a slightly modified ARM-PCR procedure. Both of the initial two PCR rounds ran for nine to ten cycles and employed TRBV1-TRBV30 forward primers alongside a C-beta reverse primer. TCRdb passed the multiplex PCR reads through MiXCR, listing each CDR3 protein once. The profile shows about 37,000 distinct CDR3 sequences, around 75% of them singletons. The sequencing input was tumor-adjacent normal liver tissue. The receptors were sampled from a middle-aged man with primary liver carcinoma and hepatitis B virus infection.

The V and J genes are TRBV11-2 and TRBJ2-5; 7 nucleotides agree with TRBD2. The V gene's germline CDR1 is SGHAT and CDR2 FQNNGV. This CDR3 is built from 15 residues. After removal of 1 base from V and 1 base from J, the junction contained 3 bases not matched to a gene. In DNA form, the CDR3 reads TGTGCCAGCAGCTTAGGACGGACTAGCCAAGAGACCCAGTACTTC. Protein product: CASSLGRTSQETQYF.

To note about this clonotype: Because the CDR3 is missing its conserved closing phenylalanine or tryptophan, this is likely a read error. CDR3 in amino acids: CGSSLWGQVYEQYS. The CDR3 nucleotides are TGTGGCAGCAGCTTATGGGGACAGGTCTACGAGCAGTACTCC. This sequence joins TRBV13 and TRBJ2-7; TRBD1 agrees at 8 bases. The CDR3 loop spans 14 amino acids. Looked up from germline, CDR1 is PRHDT and CDR2 is FYEKMQ (reference sequence).

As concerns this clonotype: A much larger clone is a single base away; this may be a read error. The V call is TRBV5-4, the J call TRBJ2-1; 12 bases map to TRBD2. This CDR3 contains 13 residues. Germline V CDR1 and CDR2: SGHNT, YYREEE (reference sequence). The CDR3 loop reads CTMTSGRPNEQFF. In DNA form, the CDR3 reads TGTACCATGACTAGCGGGAGACCCAATGAGCAGTTCTTC.

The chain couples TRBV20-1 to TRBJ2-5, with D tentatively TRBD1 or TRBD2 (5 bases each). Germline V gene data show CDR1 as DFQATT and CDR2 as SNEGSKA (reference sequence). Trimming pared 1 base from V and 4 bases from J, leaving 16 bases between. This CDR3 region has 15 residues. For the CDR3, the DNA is TGCAGTGCTAGAGCTGTGAGGGGCGAGGCAGAGACCCAGTACTTC. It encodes CSARAVRGEAETQYF.